The 14 T cell receptor beta chains given below trace back to one sample, sequenced in a study of spatial heterogeneity in lung cancer. The time point denotes: blood at routine non-recurrence follow-up after resection. TCRdb re-analysed the 5' RACE reads in MiXCR, keeping a single row per CDR3 protein. Counted here are 110,000 or so distinct CDR3 sequences, 11% occurring once; the ten biggest clones make up roughly 24%. Source: PBMCs, taken at follow-up. The receptor source for this set is a female donor with early-stage non-small cell lung cancer.

Many counts were recorded for this clonotype. The chain is built from TRBV29-1 and TRBJ2-1, with D unclear. Between the trimmed V and J ends, which lost 6 bases and 0 bases, there was a span of 15 bases. The germline V gene has CDR1 SQVTM and CDR2 ANQGSEA. This CDR3 region has 15 residues. The CDR3 coding sequence is TGCAGCGTCCAAATTGTGTTCCTCTCCTACAATGAGCAGTTCTTC. Its translation is CSVQIVFLSYNEQFF.

This clonotype was observed at least ten times. V gene TRBV14 combines with J gene TRBJ1-1; D is ambiguous. This CDR3 is 13 amino acids long. The V end was cut by 1 base, the J end by 6 bases, with 9 bases between. CDR1 is SGHDN, CDR2 FVKESK, per germline. CDR3 nucleotide sequence: TGTGCCAGCAGCCAAGCCAGAGTGGCTGAAGCTTTCTTT. Translating it yields CASSQARVAEAFF.

This clonotype came up a few times. The CDR3 DNA reads TGTGCCAGCAGCCTATCCGGGGACCATAATTCACCCCTCCACTTT. It translates to CASSLSGDHNSPLHF. This chain uses TRBV7-3 with TRBJ1-6, with D possibly TRBD1 on 5 matching bases. CDR1 and CDR2 from the germline V gene are SGHTA and FQGTGA. The CDR3 is 15 amino acids. Trimming pared 5 bases from V and 5 bases from J, leaving 13 bases between. The complete variable domain, with remaining parts taken from reference TRBV7-3 and TRBJ1-6, reads GAGVSQTPSNKVTEKGKYVELRCDPISGHTALYWYRQSLGQGPEFLIYFQGTGAADDSGLPNDRFFAVRPEGSVSTLKIQRTERGDSAVYLCASSLSGDHNSPLHFGNGTRLTVT.

This clonotype was seen a few times. V and J are TRBV19 and TRBJ1-1; D unresolved. Trimming pared 6 bases from V and 0 bases from J, leaving 8 bases between. CDR3 length equals 13 residues. The V gene's germline CDR1 is LNHDA and CDR2 SQIVND (reference sequence). CDR3 residues: CASRNTVNTEAFF. The CDR3 coding sequence is TGTGCCAGTAGGAACACTGTGAACACTGAAGCTTTCTTT.

Many counts were recorded for this clonotype. J is TRBJ2-3 and V is TRBV13; 8 bases agree with TRBD1. The germline V gene encodes CDR1 PRHDT and CDR2 FYEKMQ (reference sequence). The CDR3 runs 13 residues. Trimming took 5 bases from V and 8 from J; bases not matched to a gene: 6. CDR3 in DNA: TGTGCCAGCAGCCCGGACAGGGAGGCTACGCAGTATTTT. Its protein product is CASSPDREATQYF.

This clonotype was observed a few times. The chain recombines TRBV20-1 with TRBJ1-5; unclear D gene. Trimming cost V 0 bases and J 4 bases, with 10 bases left between them. Germline loops: CDR1 DFQATT, CDR2 SNEGSKA (reference sequence). There are 14 residues in the CDR3. CDR3 region: CSARDVNRNQPQHF. DNA for the CDR3: TGCAGTGCTAGAGATGTGAATCGGAATCAGCCCCAGCATTTT.

This clonotype occurred a few times. The chain recombines TRBV19 with TRBJ2-5; D could derive from TRBD1 or TRBD2 (6 bases each). CDR3 length equals 14 residues. V was shortened by 3 bases and J by 4 bases, with 12 bases between the two germline ends. CDR1 and CDR2 (germline): LNHDA, SQIVND (reference sequence). CDR3 sequence: CASSIQGRRETQYF. CDR3 in DNA: TGTGCCAGTAGTATTCAGGGGAGGCGAGAGACCCAGTACTTC.

There are many counts of this clonotype. The chain has TRBV3-1 and TRBJ1-5; D is undetermined. V was shortened by 0 bases and J by 2 bases, with 2 bases between the two germline ends. Germline V gene data show CDR1 as LGHDT and CDR2 as YNNKEL (reference sequence). The CDR3 sequence is 13 residues long. The CDR3 here is CASSQDRNQPQHF. The DNA of the CDR3 is TGTGCCAGCAGCCAAGACCGCAATCAGCCCCAGCATTTT.

In this sample, this clonotype turned up a few times. The chain uses TRBV7-9 and TRBJ2-5; D unresolved. CDR1 and CDR2 from the germline V gene are SEHNR and FQNEAQ (reference sequence). V was clipped by 2 bases and J by 4 bases, with 11 bases between them. The CDR3 totals 14 residues. In nucleotides, the CDR3 is TGTGCCAGCAGCTTACGGGCACAAACAGAGACCCAGTACTTC. It translates to CASSLRAQTETQYF.

At least ten counts were recorded for this clonotype. This chain uses TRBV29-1 with TRBJ2-3, with TRBD2 matching 10 bases. Germline CDR1 reads SQVTM; CDR2 reads ANQGSEA. The CDR3 has 15 residues. V dropped 1 base and J dropped 4; count of bases not matched to a gene: 5. CDR3 residues: CSVEGLAGESDTQYF. The CDR3 DNA reads TGCAGCGTTGAAGGGCTAGCGGGAGAATCAGATACGCAGTATTTT.

The CDR3 nucleotides read TGTGCCACCAGTGACCCCTCCGGTTCCAACACCGGGGAGCTGTTTTTT. It is translated as CATSDPSGSNTGELFF. V usage is TRBV24-1 and J usage is TRBJ2-2; no firm D call. The germline gives CDR1 KGHDR, CDR2 SFDVKD. CDR3 length equals 16 residues. Trimming took off 4 bases at V and 2 bases at J, with 13 bases between the two ends.

The rearrangement uses TRBV6-5 and TRBJ1-2; tentatively, D is TRBD1 (6 bases). The germline V and J ends were trimmed by 5 bases and 6 bases, with 13 bases remaining between them. Germline CDR1 MNHEY, CDR2 SVGAGI. The CDR3 has 13 amino acids. CDR3 in amino acids: CASSETGTDGYTF. The CDR3 region has the DNA TGTGCCAGCAGTGAAACAGGGACGGATGGCTACACCTTC.

V and J are TRBV21-1 and TRBJ2-1; the table assigns TRBD1, which was not confirmed against the DNA. TRBV21-1 counts as a pseudogene. There are 14 residues in the CDR3. The CDR3 is CARGSGQGNNEQFF. The CDR3 bases are TGTGCCAGGGGCTCGGGACAGGGCAACAATGAGCAGTTCTTC.

The sample holds many counts of this clonotype. This chain connects TRBV19 to TRBJ1-6; 7 bases fit TRBD1. Germline assignment: CDR1 LNHDA and CDR2 SQIVND (reference sequence). The CDR3 runs 17 residues. The ends lost 4 bases at V and 8 bases at J; junction bases unmatched: 14. This CDR3 reads CASSRVSQGVKDSPLHF. The CDR3 region has the DNA TGTGCCAGTAGTAGGGTTTCTCAGGGGGTTAAGGATTCACCCCTCCACTTT.